Listed below are T cell receptor beta chains from one sample, sequenced in a study of blood T cells in healthy people across ages. A single record per CDR3 protein comes from TCRdb applying MiXCR to the 5' RACE reads. Of approximately 1.5 million distinct CDR3 sequences listed, around 35% are singletons. Sequencing was carried out using blood. These receptors came from a woman in her twenties or thirties in good health. Both conserved end residues are part of each CDR3.

TRBV7-9,CASTQGQYNGNTF
TRBV6-2/TRBV6-3,CASSRGPIYEQYF
TRBV19,CASSPSPGAAYGYTF
TRBV28,CASTSGGDTEAFF
TRBV4-1,CASSHRDRGNEQYF
TRBV5-1,CASSQGSRSGQGYTF
TRBV7-9,CASSLLRGAGYEQFF
TRBV20-1,CSARVLTGPYGYTF
TRBV27,CASSPTGSGHEQYF
TRBV18,CASSLPGGLSRNTEAFF
TRBV27,CASSQGTSGYNEQFF
TRBV20-1,CSAKQGALNTEAFF
TRBV6-1,CASSSLWVLAGVNEQFF
TRBV4-1,CASSPAGQASWGYTF
TRBV20-1,CSARDPGGTFSYNEQFF
TRBV5-1,CASSFQAGAGANVLTF
TRBV21-1,CASSTRDRENKYEQYF
TRBV15,CATSRDTRGQYF
TRBV5-6,CASSLRLAGGPVYNEQFF
TRBV2,CASSGLAGTTDTQYF
TRBV9,CASSVGAIPSYNEQFF